The 19 T cell receptor beta chains below all came from one sample that was sequenced in a study of cytomegalovirus exposure and HLA in healthy donors. It was with 60 Vbeta and 13 Jbeta primers that the PCR ran. Sequencing used immunoSEQ multiplex PCR; TCRdb keeps in-frame clones, though not all of them. The profile covers tens of thousands of clones, with roughly 73% appearing a single time and 2.5% to 3% taken by the ten largest. The sequenced sample was PBMCs. All receptors derive from a woman in her 40s in good health and CMV-seropositive.

V is TRBV7-2 and J is TRBJ2-6, with D maybe TRBD1 (6 bases). V was clipped by 5 bases and J by 0 bases, with 20 bases between them. The germline gives CDR1 SGHTA, CDR2 FQGNSA. This CDR3 has 19 residues. The CDR3 DNA reads as TGTGCCAGCAGCATGACAGGTCAAAGGTTCGCCTCTGGGGCCAACGTCCTGACTTTC. This codes for CASSMTGQRFASGANVLTF.

The chain carries TRBV7-2 and TRBJ2-4, with TRBD2 as a possible D gene (7 bases). CDR3 length equals 14 residues. V lost 5 bases to trimming and J lost 4 bases, with 12 bases between them. The germline V gene has CDR1 SGHTA and CDR2 FQGNSA. The CDR3 loop reads CASSGRDTKNIQYF. The CDR3 DNA follows: TGTGCCAGCAGCGGGAGGGACACTAAAAACATTCAGTACTTC. The whole variable domain, remainder taken from reference TRBV7-2 and TRBJ2-4, is GAGVSQSPSNKVTEKGKDVELRCDPISGHTALYWYRQSLGQGLEFLIYFQGNSAPDKSGLPSDRFSAERTGGSVSTLTIQRTQQEDSAVYLCASSGRDTKNIQYFGAGTRLSVL.

The V and J genes are TRBV19 and TRBJ2-3, with unresolved D. V shed 4 bases and J shed 4 bases, with 3 bases lying between them. This CDR3 has 11 amino acids. The V gene's germline CDR1 is LNHDA and CDR2 SQIVND (reference sequence). This CDR3 is CASSSADTQYF. In nucleotides, the CDR3 is TGTGCCAGTAGTAGCGCAGATACGCAGTATTTT.

The V and J genes are TRBV10-3 and TRBJ1-2; 12 positions agree with TRBD1. This CDR3 region has 16 residues. Germline loops: CDR1 ENHRY, CDR2 SYGVKD. V gave up 3 bases and J gave up 4 bases; unmatched junction bases: 6. The CDR3 sequence is CAISDGGTGGSYGYTF. For the CDR3, the DNA is TGTGCCATCAGTGATGGAGGGACAGGGGGCAGCTATGGCTACACCTTC.

The chain uses TRBV19 and TRBJ1-6; TRBD1 matches 7 bases. CDR1 and CDR2 (germline): LNHDA, SQIVND (reference sequence). J gave up 7 bases and V 2 bases, and 2 bases lay outside the gene matches. The CDR3 loop spans 14 amino acids. The CDR3 DNA is TGTGCCAGTAGTATACAGGGGGGCAATTCACCCCTCCACTTT. It translates to CASSIQGGNSPLHF.

This clone came up a few times. The DNA of the CDR3 is TGTGCCAGCAGCAAAGGGGTCGGCACAGATACGCAGTATTTT. Residues: CASSKGVGTDTQYF. V gene TRBV7-3 combines with J gene TRBJ2-3; possibly TRBD1 for D (5 bases). Germline V CDR1 and CDR2: SGHTA, FQGTGA. Trimming removed 5 bases at V and 1 base at J, with 10 bases between. The CDR3 contains 14 residues.

The gene calls are TRBV9 and TRBJ2-1, with TRBD2 identical over 11 bases. Trimming cost V 4 bases and J 8 bases; bases outside gene matches: 8. The length of the CDR3 is 15 residues. Germline values: CDR1 SGDLS, CDR2 YYNGEE. CDR3 DNA sequence: TGTGCCAGCAGCTCTCCTAGCGGGGGGAGGGATGAGCAGTTCTTC. This encodes CASSSPSGGRDEQFF.

The CDR3 DNA reads TGTGCCAGCAGTACGACAGGGGGCGCGAGACCTGAAGCTTTCTTT. Encoded protein: CASSTTGGARPEAFF. The chain has TRBV6-5 and TRBJ1-1, with 10 bases fitting TRBD1. Germline V gene lookup returns CDR1 MNHEY and CDR2 SVGAGI. V lost 5 bases, J lost 6 bases, and 9 bases stayed unmatched. This CDR3 is built from 15 residues.

This sequence joins TRBV14 and TRBJ2-7; D ambiguous. The CDR3 has 12 residues. Trimming stripped 1 base from V and 2 bases from J, with 3 bases between. The germline V gene encodes CDR1 SGHDN and CDR2 FVKESK. The CDR3 spells CASSQATYEQYF. The CDR3 DNA reads TGTGCCAGCAGCCAAGCCACCTACGAGCAGTACTTC. The complete variable domain, with remaining parts taken from reference TRBV14 and TRBJ2-7, reads EAGVTQFPSHSVIEKGQTVTLRCDPISGHDNLYWYRRVMGKEIKFLLHFVKESKQDESGMPNNRFLAERTGGTYSTLKVQPAELEDSGVYFCASSQATYEQYFGPGTRLTVT.

This chain's CDR3 is CASVPRGQGVTEAFF. CDR3 DNA sequence: TGTGCCAGCGTACCACGGGGCCAGGGGGTTACTGAAGCTTTCTTT. The chain carries TRBV6-1 and TRBJ1-1; 7 nucleotides align to TRBD1. V shed 8 bases, J shed 5 bases, and the junction held 14 bases outside the gene matches. This CDR3 comprises 15 residues. In germline, CDR1 is MNHNS, CDR2 SASEGT.

The V gene is TRBV6-4, the J gene TRBJ2-7, with D perhaps TRBD1 (6 bases). With 9 bases removed from V and 5 bases from J, the gap between germline ends came to 17 bases. Germline values: CDR1 MRHNA, CDR2 SNTAGT. The CDR3 totals 13 residues. CDR3 region: CASVLTRGHEQYF. The CDR3 DNA reads TGTGCCAGTGTTTTGACCAGGGGTCACGAGCAGTACTTC.

CDR3 residues: CASSLAGRARQPQHF. DNA for the CDR3: TGTGCCAGCAGCTTAGCGGGCAGGGCCCGACAGCCCCAGCATTTT. The rearrangement joins TRBV7-2 to TRBJ1-5; tentatively, D is TRBD1 (5 bases). Per the germline V gene, CDR1 is SGHTA and CDR2 is FQGNSA. The CDR3 spans 15 residues. V was clipped by 0 bases and J by 7 bases, with 13 bases between them.

The chain recombines TRBV4-1 with TRBJ1-1; TRBD1 matches at 7 bases. The V segment lost 0 bases and the J segment 0 bases; nucleotides outside the gene matches: 4. The CDR3 consists of 16 residues. Per the germline V gene, CDR1 is MGHRA and CDR2 is YSYEKL. CDR3 protein: CASSQEGQLLNTEAFF. In nucleotides, the CDR3 is TGCGCCAGCAGCCAAGAGGGACAGCTTCTGAACACTGAAGCTTTCTTT.

The chain joins TRBV28 to TRBJ1-6, with a possible D match to TRBD1 (5 bases). CDR1 and CDR2 from the germline V gene are MDHEN and SYDVKM. Trimming removed 4 bases from V and 1 base from J, with 14 bases in between. This CDR3 is built from 17 residues. CDR3 nucleotide sequence: TGTGCCAGCAGTTCAAGCGGAGGGGAGTCCTATAATTCACCCCTCCACTTT. The encoded protein is CASSSSGGESYNSPLHF.

The CDR3 bases are TGTGCCAGCAGCCCTAGGCCCGAATCCGGGGAGCTGTTTTTT. Residues: CASSPRPESGELFF. The V gene is TRBV7-9, the J gene TRBJ2-2; no reliable D call. CDR1 SEHNR and CDR2 FQNEAQ come from the germline V gene (reference sequence). Trimming stripped 5 bases from V and 6 bases from J, with 13 bases between. The CDR3 loop spans 14 amino acids.

This rearrangement joins TRBV29-1 to TRBJ1-1; 7 bases line up with TRBD1. V shed 1 base and J 5 bases; nucleotides not matched to a gene: 7. The CDR3 extends over 14 amino acids. Germline lookup yields CDR1 SQVTM and CDR2 ANQGSEA. The CDR3 here is CSVEVLTGTTEAFF. CDR3 sequence (DNA): TGCAGCGTTGAAGTCCTGACAGGGACAACTGAAGCTTTCTTT.

CDR3 residues: CASSQDSTSGGYEQYF. CDR3 DNA: TGTGCCAGCAGCCAAGATTCCACTAGCGGGGGATACGAGCAGTACTTC. The chain couples TRBV4-2 to TRBJ2-7; 11 bases are a match to TRBD2. Germline V gives CDR1 LGHNA, CDR2 YNFKEQ. V was pared by 0 bases and J by 4 bases, with 5 bases of the junction left unmatched. CDR3 length equals 16 residues.

CDR3 nucleotides: TGTGCCTGGAGTGTGGAGGGGCCTCAGCCCCAGCATTTT. It yields the protein CAWSVEGPQPQHF. V gene TRBV30 combines with J gene TRBJ1-5; tentative D call: TRBD1 (5 bases). CDR3 length equals 13 residues. From germline, CDR1 is GTSNPN and CDR2 SVGIG (reference sequence). Trimming took off 0 bases at V and 6 bases at J, with 9 bases between the two ends. The full variable domain, in which reference TRBV30 and TRBJ1-5 provide the parts outside the CDR3, is SQTIHQWPATLVQPVGSPLSLECTVEGTSNPNLYWYRQAAGRGLQLLFYSVGIGQISSEVPQNLSASRPQDRQFILSSKKLLLSDSGFYLCAWSVEGPQPQHFGDGTRLSIL.

The table lists this clone with a count of one. The rearrangement joins TRBV5-1 to TRBJ2-1; 9 bases align to TRBD2. In germline, CDR1 is SGHRS, CDR2 YFSETQ. This CDR3 has 14 amino acids. V trimming: 4 bases; J trimming: 8 bases; junction bases outside the gene matches: 7. CDR3 sequence: CASSKPGLADEQFF. In nucleotides, the CDR3 is TGCGCCAGCAGCAAACCGGGACTAGCCGATGAGCAGTTCTTC.